Presented here are 31 T cell receptor beta chains from one specimen sequenced in a study of graft-versus-host responses after intestinal transplantation. Measured with immunoSEQ multiplex PCR; TCRdb has only the in-frame clones, and not every one. This table holds about 21,000 clones, 89% found once. Material: PBMCs, obtained around 65 days after intestinal transplantation. These receptors originate from a human patient who received an intestinal transplant, so some T cells may come from the graft donor.

The V and J genes are TRBV18 and TRBJ2-3; TRBD1 matches 7 bases. V gave up 3 bases and J gave up 3 bases; unmatched junction bases: 9. CDR3 size: 16 residues. CDR1 and CDR2 from the germline V gene are KGHSH and LQKENI. The CDR3 is CASSPIGSRGTDTQYF. CDR3 sequence (DNA): TGTGCCAGCTCACCGATCGGAAGCAGGGGGACAGATACGCAGTATTTT.

The V call is TRBV7-9, the J call TRBJ1-1; possibly TRBD1 for D (5 bases). Per germline, CDR1 SEHNR and CDR2 FQNEAQ (reference sequence). V was shortened by 5 bases and J by 6 bases, with 19 bases between the two germline ends. The length of the CDR3 is 15 residues. The CDR3 spells CASSPFRGGSAEAFF. CDR3 nucleotide sequence: TGTGCCAGCAGCCCCTTCCGTGGGGGTAGCGCTGAAGCTTTCTTT.

The rearrangement uses TRBV25-1 and TRBJ1-1, with D possibly being TRBD1 (6 bases). The germline CDR1 and CDR2 sequences are MGHDK and SYGVNS. The CDR3 spans 14 residues. Trimming stripped 1 base from V and 5 bases from J, with 11 bases between. The CDR3 reads CASSELGGRTEAFF. CDR3 bases: TGTGCCAGCAGTGAATTGGGGGGGCGGACTGAAGCTTTCTTT.

The chain joins TRBV4-3 to TRBJ1-1; no clear D. The CDR3 loop spans 10 amino acids. The germline V gene encodes CDR1 LGHNA and CDR2 YSLEER. The ends were cut back, 3 bases at V and 8 bases at J, with 4 bases in the middle. CDR3: CASSHHEAFF. CDR3 bases: TGCGCCAGCAGCCACCACGAAGCTTTCTTT.

The V and J genes are TRBV7-2 and TRBJ2-1, with D perhaps matching TRBD1 (6 bases). V dropped 5 bases and J dropped 7 bases, with 21 bases sitting between them. The CDR3 has 16 amino acids. The germline V gene has CDR1 SGHTA and CDR2 FQGNSA. CDR3 in DNA: TGTGCCAGCAGCCCCTGGAGTGAGGGCAGGGGAAATGAGCAGTTCTTC. It codes for CASSPWSEGRGNEQFF.

The CDR3 protein is CSVESGAVSYGYTF. CDR3 in DNA: TGCAGCGTTGAATCAGGGGCAGTATCGTATGGCTACACCTTC. The V and J genes are TRBV29-1 and TRBJ1-2; D is possibly TRBD1 (6 bases). The CDR3 totals 14 residues. The ends were cut back, 2 bases at V and 5 bases at J, with 15 bases in the middle. From germline, CDR1 is SQVTM and CDR2 ANQGSEA.

The chain uses TRBV10-3 and TRBJ2-7, with TRBD1 matching 9 bases. The germline V gene has CDR1 ENHRY and CDR2 SYGVKD. V was pared by 3 bases and J by 3 bases, with 15 bases of the junction left unmatched. This CDR3 is built from 18 residues. The CDR3 DNA reads as TGTGCCATCAGTGACGGCCTAACCCCGGGACAGGGTAACTACGAGCAGTACTTC. It encodes CAISDGLTPGQGNYEQYF.

This chain uses TRBV2 with TRBJ2-7, with D possibly TRBD2 on 6 matching bases. Germline V gene lookup returns CDR1 SNHLY and CDR2 FYNNEI. This CDR3 is 17 amino acids long. Trimming cost V 0 bases and J 7 bases, with 22 bases left between them. The chain's CDR3 is CASSEALPVPSGREQYF. CDR3 sequence (DNA): TGTGCCAGCAGTGAAGCGCTTCCCGTCCCTTCGGGGAGGGAGCAGTACTTC.

The J gene is TRBJ2-3, the V gene TRBV7-6, with TRBD1 identical over 8 bases. CDR1 and CDR2 (germline): SGHVS, FNYEAQ. The J segment lost 7 bases and the V segment lost 1 base, leaving 1 base of the junction unmatched. There are 13 residues in the CDR3. The DNA for the CDR3 is TGTGCCAGCAGCTTAGGACAGGGGTATACGCAGTATTTT. Amino acid sequence: CASSLGQGYTQYF.

V usage is TRBV27 and J usage is TRBJ1-1; TRBD1 matches 7 bases. The CDR3 has 12 amino acids. CDR1 is MNHEY and CDR2 is SMNVEV in the germline V gene (reference sequence). Trimming removed 6 bases from V and 3 bases from J; junction bases left unmatched: 1. CDR3 nucleotide sequence: TGTGCCAGCAGAACAGGGGACACTGAAGCTTTCTTT. Its protein is CASRTGDTEAFF.

The chain carries TRBV12-5 and TRBJ1-6; D gene uncertain. Germline CDR1 and CDR2: LGHNT and FRNRAP. The CDR3 sequence is 18 residues long. The V end was cut by 2 bases, the J end by 2 bases, with 16 bases between. As DNA, the CDR3 is TGTGCTAGTGGTTTGCCCCCGGGCGGCGGACCCTATAATTCACCCCTCCACTTT. This sequence encodes CASGLPPGGGPYNSPLHF.

The genes are TRBV4-3 and TRBJ1-2; D is unresolved. V gave up 0 bases and J gave up 5 bases, with 16 bases separating them. The CDR3 is 16 residues long. Per the germline V gene, CDR1 is LGHNA and CDR2 is YSLEER. For the CDR3, the DNA is TGCGCCAGCAGCCAAGATTCCGGCTTTGTTGGTTATGGCTACACCTTC. Protein: CASSQDSGFVGYGYTF.

In nucleotides, the CDR3 is TGTGCCAGTAGTTCCCTCGGGGCAGGGAGCACTTATGGCTACACCTTC. Translating it yields CASSSLGAGSTYGYTF. V is TRBV19 and J is TRBJ1-2; TRBD1 is a possible D gene (5 bases). The germline gives CDR1 LNHDA, CDR2 SQIVND (reference sequence). The CDR3 is 16 residues long. Trimming took 5 bases from V and 5 from J, leaving 21 bases between them.

This sequence joins TRBV9 and TRBJ1-3; possible D gene TRBD1, 5 bases. V was pared by 0 bases and J by 0 bases, with 7 bases between. CDR3 size: 15 residues. Germline V gene lookup returns CDR1 SGDLS and CDR2 YYNGEE. The CDR3 loop reads CASSVGGLSGNTIYF. The CDR3 nucleotides read TGTGCCAGCAGCGTAGGGGGACTCTCTGGAAACACCATATATTTT. The full variable domain, rest sourced from reference TRBV9 and TRBJ1-3, is DSGVTQTPKHLITATGQRVTLRCSPRSGDLSVYWYQQSLDQGLQFLIQYYNGEERAKGNILERFSAQQFPDLHSELNLSSLELGDSALYFCASSVGGLSGNTIYFGEGSWLTVV.

The chain recombines TRBV4-1 with TRBJ2-7, with 7 bases fitting TRBD1. CDR1 MGHRA and CDR2 YSYEKL come from the germline V gene. V lost 0 bases to trimming and J lost 3 bases; unmatched junction nucleotides: 8. This CDR3 is built from 16 residues. The CDR3 reads CASSQDWAGGIYEQYF. The CDR3 DNA sequence: TGCGCCAGCAGCCAAGATTGGGCAGGGGGTATCTACGAGCAGTACTTC.

The chain links TRBV5-5 to TRBJ1-6; D possibly corresponds to TRBD1 (5 bases). The V and J ends lost 4 bases and 5 bases respectively, with 13 bases between them. Per the germline V gene, CDR1 is SGHKS and CDR2 is YYEKEE (reference sequence). The CDR3 is made up of 15 amino acids. CDR3 sequence: CASSLGTLNNSPLHF. The CDR3 bases are TGTGCCAGCAGCCTCGGGACGCTAAATAATTCACCCCTCCACTTT.

The V and J genes are TRBV7-8 and TRBJ2-3, with 8 nucleotides matching TRBD2. This CDR3 comprises 16 residues. Per the germline V gene, CDR1 is SGHVS and CDR2 is FQNEAQ. J lost 2 bases, V lost 1 base, and 5 bases had no gene match. CDR3 in amino acids: CASSLVTGGVTDTQYF. The CDR3 nucleotides are TGTGCCAGCAGCTTAGTAACGGGGGGGGTCACAGATACGCAGTATTTT.

V gene TRBV7-3 combines with J gene TRBJ1-3, with no clear D. Germline V gives CDR1 SGHTA, CDR2 FQGTGA. The CDR3 spans 16 residues. Trimming removed 3 bases at V and 8 bases at J, with 20 bases between. CDR3 amino acids: CASSLLPRDDWDTIYF. The CDR3, as DNA: TGTGCCAGCAGCTTGTTGCCACGGGATGACTGGGACACCATATATTTT.

The J gene is TRBJ1-2, the V gene TRBV11-2; no clear D. The V gene lost 7 bases and the J gene lost 8 bases, with 20 bases spanning the gap. Germline-derived CDR1 and CDR2 are SGHAT and FQNNGV. The CDR3 runs to 14 residues. The CDR3 bases are TGTGCCAGCACCGACCCGGTCGGGTCGGCCGGCTACACCTTC. This gives the protein CASTDPVGSAGYTF.

V usage is TRBV6-4 and J usage is TRBJ1-5; D is undetermined. Germline assignment: CDR1 MRHNA and CDR2 SNTAGT. The CDR3 is 13 residues long. V lost 4 bases to trimming and J lost 4 bases, with 8 bases between them. For the CDR3, the DNA is TGTGCCAGCAGTGTCGACGGGAATCAGCCCCAGCATTTT. It specifies CASSVDGNQPQHF.

The chain links TRBV28 to TRBJ1-3; a weak D match, TRBD1 (5 bases). This CDR3 has 15 amino acids. Germline V CDR1 and CDR2: MDHEN, SYDVKM. Trimming cost V 3 bases and J 4 bases, with 13 bases left between them. CDR3 DNA sequence: TGTGCCAGCAGTTTGCGGGGGGGAACGGGAAACACCATATATTTT. Translating gives CASSLRGGTGNTIYF. Full variable domain (missing parts from reference TRBV28 and TRBJ1-3): DVKVTQSSRYLVKRTGEKVFLECVQDMDHENMFWYRQDPGLGLRLIYFSYDVKMKEKGDIPEGYSVSREKKERFSLILESASTNQTSMYLCASSLRGGTGNTIYFGEGSWLTVV.

The sample holds one count of this clone. The chain carries TRBV10-3 and TRBJ1-2; D possibly corresponds to TRBD1 (6 bases). The CDR3 is made up of 13 amino acids. The germline gives CDR1 ENHRY, CDR2 SYGVKD. V was shortened by 6 bases and J by 8 bases, with 16 bases between the two germline ends. CDR3 in DNA: TGTGCCATCAGCGCTGACAGGTTGGAGGGCTACACCTTC. It specifies CAISADRLEGYTF.

V is TRBV2 and J is TRBJ2-1; 9 bases map to TRBD2. The CDR3 sequence is 15 residues long. With V trimmed by 2 bases and J by 5 bases, 4 bases remained unmatched. Germline V gene lookup returns CDR1 SNHLY and CDR2 FYNNEI. CDR3 sequence (DNA): TGTGCCAGCAGTGAATGGCTAGCGGGGCACAATGAGCAGTTCTTC. This codes for CASSEWLAGHNEQFF.

V usage is TRBV5-1 and J usage is TRBJ2-2; 7 bases align to TRBD1. J gave up 4 bases and V 5 bases, and 8 bases lay outside the gene matches. The CDR3 consists of 15 residues. In germline, CDR1 is SGHRS, CDR2 YFSETQ. CDR3 DNA: TGCGCCAGCAGATTTGGGACAGACCTCACCGGGGAGCTGTTTTTT. Translation: CASRFGTDLTGELFF.

J is TRBJ1-1 and V is TRBV6-5; tentative D call: TRBD1 (5 bases). The CDR3 extends over 15 amino acids. V lost 0 bases and J 3 bases, leaving 11 bases between the germline ends. Germline V gives CDR1 MNHEY, CDR2 SVGAGI. This CDR3 is CASSYSLIGDTEAFF. The DNA of the CDR3 is TGTGCCAGCAGTTACTCTTTGATAGGGGACACTGAAGCTTTCTTT.

This chain uses TRBV4-3 with TRBJ2-3; possible D gene TRBD2, 6 bases. Germline V gene sequence: CDR1 LGHNA, CDR2 YSLEER. The CDR3 runs to 19 residues. Trimming stripped 0 bases from V and 4 bases from J, with 23 bases between. Here the CDR3 reads CASSQDSPGGATSADTQYF. The CDR3 DNA follows: TGCGCCAGCAGCCAAGATAGTCCCGGCGGGGCCACATCAGCAGATACGCAGTATTTT.

V and J are TRBV6-1 and TRBJ2-5, with D possibly being TRBD1 or TRBD2 (5 bases each). Germline V gene lookup returns CDR1 MNHNS and CDR2 SASEGT. Trimming took off 6 bases at V and 4 bases at J, with 18 bases between the two ends. CDR3 length equals 15 residues. The CDR3 spells CASRGVGASGETQYF. The CDR3 region has the DNA TGTGCCAGCAGGGGGGTAGGGGCGTCGGGAGAGACCCAGTACTTC.

J is TRBJ1-1 and V is TRBV27; no clear D. The V and J ends lost 4 bases and 2 bases respectively, with 11 bases between them. CDR3 length: 14 residues. In germline, CDR1 is MNHEY, CDR2 SMNVEV (reference sequence). The CDR3 DNA reads TGTGCCAGCAGTTGGATAGGGCGCAACACTGAAGCTTTCTTT. Translated: CASSWIGRNTEAFF.

The chain links TRBV27 to TRBJ1-1; D is undetermined. CDR1 is MNHEY, CDR2 SMNVEV, per germline (reference sequence). The CDR3 runs 13 residues. Trimming stripped 2 bases from V and 4 bases from J, with 8 bases between. The DNA for the CDR3 is TGTGCCAGCAGTTTAAAACAGTCCACTGAAGCTTTCTTT. Its translation: CASSLKQSTEAFF.

The chain joins TRBV6-1 to TRBJ2-1; D is undetermined. Trimming removed 6 bases from V and 1 base from J, with 7 bases in between. Germline V gives CDR1 MNHNS, CDR2 SASEGT. The CDR3 runs 13 residues. The CDR3 DNA reads TGTGCCAGCAGCCCAGCTTCCTACAATGAGCAGTTCTTC. Residues: CASSPASYNEQFF.

V gene TRBV7-2 combines with J gene TRBJ2-7; no clear D gene. The germline CDR1 and CDR2 sequences are SGHTA and FQGNSA. The V end was cut by 5 bases, the J end by 4 bases, with 21 bases between. This CDR3 is 16 amino acids long. This CDR3 reads CASSLLTQLGKYEQYF. The CDR3 nucleotides read TGTGCCAGCAGCCTACTTACGCAACTGGGGAAGTACGAGCAGTACTTC.